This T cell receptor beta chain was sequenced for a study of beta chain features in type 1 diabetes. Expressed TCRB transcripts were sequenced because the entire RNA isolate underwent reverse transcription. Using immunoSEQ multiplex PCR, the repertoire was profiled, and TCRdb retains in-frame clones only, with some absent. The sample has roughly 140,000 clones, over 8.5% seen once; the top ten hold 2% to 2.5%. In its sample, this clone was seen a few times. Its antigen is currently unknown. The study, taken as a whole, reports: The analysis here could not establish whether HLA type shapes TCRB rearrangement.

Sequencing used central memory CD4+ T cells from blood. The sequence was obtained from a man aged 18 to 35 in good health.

CDR3 DNA sequence: TGCGCCAGCAGCCCTCAATCGTACTACGAGCAGTACTTC. Amino acid sequence: CASSPQSYYEQYF. V is TRBV4-3 and J is TRBJ2-7; no clear D gene. Germline lookup yields CDR1 LGHNA and CDR2 YSLEER. CDR3 size: 13 residues. The V gene lost 4 bases and the J gene lost 3 bases, with 10 bases spanning the gap.